The next 18 T cell receptor beta chains were all read from a single sample in a study of T cells in Graves' hyperthyroidism and ophthalmopathy. Authors of the study amplified TCR beta CDR3 regions from RNA transcripts. The primer set for the first-round RT-PCR of the TCR CDR3 was HTBI. From the multiplex PCR reads, TCRdb called clonotypes with MiXCR, one entry per CDR3 protein. The sample holds approximately 370,000 distinct CDR3 sequences, 17% seen once. Specimen: blood. The receptors come from a woman aged 25 to 39 with Graves' hyperthyroidism that later progressed to Graves' ophthalmopathy.

This clonotype was counted many times. The J gene is TRBJ2-5, the V gene TRBV20-1; 10 bases are a match to TRBD1. CDR1 DFQATT and CDR2 SNEGSKA come from the germline V gene (reference sequence). This CDR3 is built from 13 residues. Trimming took 5 bases from V and 5 from J; bases not matched to a gene: 5. CDR3: CSAQDRGKETQYF. In nucleotides, the CDR3 is TGCAGTGCTCAGGACAGGGGGAAGGAGACCCAGTACTTC.

This clonotype has a count of ten or more. The chain has TRBV28 and TRBJ2-7; 7 bases match TRBD2. After removal of 2 bases from V and 0 bases from J, the junction contained 10 bases not matched to a gene. The CDR3 consists of 17 residues. The germline gives CDR1 MDHEN, CDR2 SYDVKM. For the CDR3, the DNA is TGTGCCAGCAGTTTAGCAACTAGCGCAAGTAGCTCCTACGAGCAGTACTTC. Residues: CASSLATSASSSYEQYF.

This clonotype was recorded at least ten times. The rearrangement joins TRBV7-6 to TRBJ2-5; unclear D gene. There are 16 residues in the CDR3. The germline CDR1 and CDR2 sequences are SGHVS and FNYEAQ. Trimming stripped 2 bases from V and 2 bases from J, with 15 bases between. CDR3 in DNA: TGTGCCAGCAGCTTAAACCGAGGACGGACGCAAGAGACCCAGTACTTC. It encodes CASSLNRGRTQETQYF.

This clonotype occurred many times. The rearrangement links TRBV12-3 or TRBV12-4 to TRBJ1-2, with 9 bases matching TRBD1. The CDR3 is made up of 13 amino acids. The V gene end was trimmed by 7 bases and the J gene end by 4 bases; junction bases not matched to a gene: 4. The chain's CDR3 is CASMRQGGYGYTF. The CDR3 nucleotides are TGTGCCAGCATGCGACAGGGGGGCTATGGCTACACCTTC.

This clonotype was observed many times. The chain uses TRBV6-1 and TRBJ2-2; a weak D match, TRBD2 (6 bases). The CDR3 runs to 20 residues. Germline assignment: CDR1 MNHNS and CDR2 SASEGT. Trimming removed 0 bases from V and 3 bases from J, with 23 bases in between. CDR3 loop: CASSEAVGGGWAYDTGELFF. In nucleotides, the CDR3 is TGTGCCAGCAGTGAAGCGGTCGGGGGAGGTTGGGCGTATGACACCGGGGAGCTGTTTTTT.

This clonotype was counted many times. The chain couples TRBV9 to TRBJ2-7, with D possibly matching TRBD2 (5 bases). Trimming cost V 6 bases and J 8 bases, with 15 bases left between them. Germline V gives CDR1 SGDLS, CDR2 YYNGEE. The length of the CDR3 is 12 residues. The CDR3 DNA reads TGTGCCAGCAACACGGAGGCGGACCAGCAGTACTTC. Its protein is CASNTEADQQYF.

Only a few counts were recorded for this clonotype. J is TRBJ2-7 and V is TRBV27; 8 bases match TRBD1. This CDR3 spans 14 amino acids. Germline CDR1 reads MNHEY; CDR2 reads SMNVEV (reference sequence). The V gene end was trimmed by 5 bases and the J gene end by 6 bases; junction bases not matched to a gene: 9. The CDR3 sequence: CASSITGGEGEQYF. For the CDR3, the DNA is TGTGCCAGCAGTATTACAGGGGGTGAGGGCGAGCAGTACTTC.

The chain recombines TRBV7-9 with TRBJ2-3; D is unclear. The V end lost 5 bases, the J end lost 4 bases, and 13 bases lay between the germline ends. The CDR3 consists of 14 residues. Germline V gives CDR1 SEHNR, CDR2 FQNEAQ (reference sequence). The CDR3 loop reads CASSVEERADTQYF. The CDR3 coding sequence is TGTGCCAGCAGCGTAGAAGAACGAGCAGATACGCAGTATTTT.

There are many counts of this clonotype. This chain connects TRBV15 to TRBJ1-1; D ambiguous. The V gene lost 4 bases and the J gene lost 5 bases, with 11 bases spanning the gap. From germline, CDR1 is LNHNV and CDR2 YYDKDF (reference sequence). CDR3 size: 13 residues. The CDR3 sequence: CATSKGVVTEAFF. In DNA form, the CDR3 reads TGTGCCACCAGCAAGGGAGTCGTGACTGAAGCTTTCTTT.

This clonotype was seen ten or more times. The chain has TRBV20-1 and TRBJ2-1; 12 bases match TRBD2. Germline V gives CDR1 DFQATT, CDR2 SNEGSKA (reference sequence). Trimming removed 0 bases from V and 9 bases from J; junction bases left unmatched: 9. The CDR3 contains 16 residues. CDR3 residues: CSARDLTSGSVGEQFF. The CDR3 bases are TGCAGTGCTAGAGATCTGACTAGCGGGAGTGTGGGTGAGCAGTTCTTC.

This clonotype has only a few counts. The rearrangement joins TRBV4-1 to TRBJ2-1; 9 bases align to TRBD2. CDR3 length: 17 amino acids. The V gene's germline CDR1 is MGHRA and CDR2 YSYEKL. Germline trimming cut 3 bases from V and 2 bases from J; bases unmatched to any gene: 8. For the CDR3, the DNA is TGCGCCAGCAGCCAGTCTAGCGGGACTTTGGCCTACAATGAGCAGTTCTTC. Translating it yields CASSQSSGTLAYNEQFF.

This clonotype was observed many times. The chain uses TRBV12-3 or TRBV12-4 and TRBJ2-2, with TRBD2 identical over 10 bases. The CDR3 length is 15 residues. With V trimmed by 5 bases and J by 1 base, 1 base remained unmatched. The CDR3 protein is CASSGLAENTGELFF. DNA for the CDR3: TGTGCCAGCAGTGGACTAGCGGAGAACACCGGGGAGCTGTTTTTT.

The V gene is TRBV5-6, the J gene TRBJ1-5; D is unresolved. Trimming removed 4 bases at V and 2 bases at J, with 19 bases between. The CDR3 totals 17 residues. Germline CDR1 and CDR2: SGHDT and YYEEEE. The CDR3 sequence: CASSPQMVARGNQPQHF. The CDR3 nucleotides are TGTGCCAGCAGCCCACAAATGGTCGCAAGAGGCAATCAGCCCCAGCATTTT.

The genes are TRBV6-5 and TRBJ2-7, with 8 bases fitting TRBD2. Trimming at V came to 2 bases and at J to 2 bases, leaving 8 bases not matched to a gene. From germline, CDR1 is MNHEY and CDR2 SVGAGI. The CDR3 loop spans 16 amino acids. CDR3 sequence (DNA): TGTGCCAGCAGTTACCCTCCGGGAGGGGGAACCTACGAGCAGTACTTC. Protein product: CASSYPPGGGTYEQYF.

This clonotype was detected ten times or more. Here the CDR3 DNA reads TGTGCCATCAGTGACCAGGATCGCCATGGCTACACCTTC. Translation gives CAISDQDRHGYTF. The rearrangement joins TRBV10-3 to TRBJ1-2; the D is unclear. V dropped 3 bases and J dropped 6 bases, with 11 bases sitting between them. The CDR3 totals 13 residues. Germline CDR1 reads ENHRY; CDR2 reads SYGVKD.

This clonotype showed up many times. The rearrangement uses TRBV28 and TRBJ2-1; 16 bases are shared with TRBD2. The CDR3 covers 20 residues. J lost 5 bases, V lost 4 bases, and 14 bases had no gene match. Germline V gene sequence: CDR1 MDHEN, CDR2 SYDVKM. CDR3 nucleotide sequence: TGTGCCAGCAGTTCAGTGGGACTAGCGGGAGGGCCTTCACGGGACAATGAGCAGTTCTTC. Its protein is CASSSVGLAGGPSRDNEQFF.

The chain combines TRBV13 with TRBJ1-4, with TRBD1 matching 10 bases. With 5 bases clipped from V and 10 bases from J, the junction kept 16 bases outside the gene matches. CDR1 and CDR2 from the germline V gene are PRHDT and FYEKMQ (reference sequence). The CDR3 covers 17 residues. The CDR3 sequence: CASSSSGTGDIGGKLFF. CDR3 in DNA: TGTGCCAGCAGCAGTTCCGGGACAGGGGACATTGGAGGAAAACTGTTTTTT.

In this sample, this clonotype turned up many times. V gene TRBV10-3 combines with J gene TRBJ1-1; TRBD1 might be the D (5 bases). The germline V gene has CDR1 ENHRY and CDR2 SYGVKD. CDR3 length equals 14 residues. V lost 3 bases and J lost 2, with 10 bases in between. CDR3 residues: CAISEEGRNTEAFF. The CDR3 nucleotides are TGTGCCATCAGTGAAGAGGGGAGAAACACTGAAGCTTTCTTT.